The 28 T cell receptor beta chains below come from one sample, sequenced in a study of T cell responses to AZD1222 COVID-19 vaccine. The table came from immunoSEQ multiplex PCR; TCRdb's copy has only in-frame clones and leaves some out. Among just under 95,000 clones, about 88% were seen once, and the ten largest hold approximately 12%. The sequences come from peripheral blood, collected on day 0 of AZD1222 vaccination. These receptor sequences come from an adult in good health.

The CDR3 spells CALGTSTNEKLFF. CDR3 nucleotides: TGTGCTCTGGGGACTAGCACTAATGAAAAACTGTTTTTT. The chain joins TRBV30 to TRBJ1-4; TRBD1 might be the D (5 bases). This CDR3 spans 13 amino acids. The germline V gene encodes CDR1 GTSNPN and CDR2 SVGIG (reference sequence).

The CDR3 DNA reads TGTGCCAGCAGTTTAAGAGGGGCTGAAAAACTGTTTTTT. Translation: CASSLRGAEKLFF. This chain connects TRBV27 to TRBJ1-4; a weak D match, TRBD1 (5 bases). The V gene lost 2 bases and the J gene lost 7 bases, with 8 bases spanning the gap. The CDR3 consists of 13 residues. Germline V gene data show CDR1 as MNHEY and CDR2 as SMNVEV (reference sequence).

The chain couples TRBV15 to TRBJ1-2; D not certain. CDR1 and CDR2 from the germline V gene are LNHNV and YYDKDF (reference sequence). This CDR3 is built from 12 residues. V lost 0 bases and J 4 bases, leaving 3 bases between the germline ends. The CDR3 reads CATSRDTYGYTF. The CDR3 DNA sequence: TGTGCCACCAGCAGAGATACCTATGGCTACACCTTC. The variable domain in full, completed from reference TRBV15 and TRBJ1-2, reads DAMVIQNPRYQVTQFGKPVTLSCSQTLNHNVMYWYQQKSSQAPKLLFHYYDKDFNNEADTPDNFQSRRPNTSFCFLDIRSPGLGDTAMYLCATSRDTYGYTFGSGTRLTVV.

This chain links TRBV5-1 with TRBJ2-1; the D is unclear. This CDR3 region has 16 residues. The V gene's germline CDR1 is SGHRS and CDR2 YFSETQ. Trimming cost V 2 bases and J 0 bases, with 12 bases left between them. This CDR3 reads CASSFSGSRSYNEQFF. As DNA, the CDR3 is TGCGCCAGCAGCTTTTCTGGCAGTCGCTCCTACAATGAGCAGTTCTTC.

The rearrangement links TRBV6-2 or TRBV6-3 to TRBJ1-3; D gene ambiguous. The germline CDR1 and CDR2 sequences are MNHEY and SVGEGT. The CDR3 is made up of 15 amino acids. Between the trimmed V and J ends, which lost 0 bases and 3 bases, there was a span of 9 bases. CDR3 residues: CASSYSASGGNTIYF. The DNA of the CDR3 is TGTGCCAGCAGTTACTCGGCGTCAGGTGGAAACACCATATATTTT.

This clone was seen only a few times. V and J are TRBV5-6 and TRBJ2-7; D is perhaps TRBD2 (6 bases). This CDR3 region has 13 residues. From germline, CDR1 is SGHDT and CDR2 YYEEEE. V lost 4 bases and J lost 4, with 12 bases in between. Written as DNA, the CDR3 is TGTGCCAGCAGCCCCGCAGGGAGGTACGAGCAGTACTTC. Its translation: CASSPAGRYEQYF.

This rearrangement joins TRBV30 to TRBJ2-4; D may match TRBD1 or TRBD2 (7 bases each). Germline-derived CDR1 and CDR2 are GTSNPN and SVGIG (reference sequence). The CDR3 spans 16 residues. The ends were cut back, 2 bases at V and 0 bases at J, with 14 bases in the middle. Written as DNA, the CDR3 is TGTGCCTGGAGTACCCCAGGGGGGGGAGCCAAAAACATTCAGTACTTC. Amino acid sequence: CAWSTPGGGAKNIQYF.

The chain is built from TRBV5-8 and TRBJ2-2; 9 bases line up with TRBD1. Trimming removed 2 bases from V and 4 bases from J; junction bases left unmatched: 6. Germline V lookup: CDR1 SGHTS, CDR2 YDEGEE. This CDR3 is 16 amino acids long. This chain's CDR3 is CASSFTGGRGTGELFF. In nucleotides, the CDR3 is TGTGCCAGCAGCTTTACAGGGGGCCGGGGCACCGGGGAGCTGTTTTTT.

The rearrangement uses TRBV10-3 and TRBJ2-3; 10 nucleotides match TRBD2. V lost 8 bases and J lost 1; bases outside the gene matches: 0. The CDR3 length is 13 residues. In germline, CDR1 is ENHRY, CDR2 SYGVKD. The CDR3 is CAILAGGTDTQYF. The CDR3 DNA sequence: TGTGCCATCCTAGCGGGGGGCACAGATACGCAGTATTTT.

This chain's CDR3 is CASGSGQINEKLFF. In DNA, the CDR3 is TGTGCTAGTGGTTCGGGACAGATCAATGAAAAACTGTTTTTT. V and J are TRBV12-5 and TRBJ1-4; 7 nucleotides align to TRBD1. With V trimmed by 4 bases and J by 5 bases, 4 bases remained unmatched. The CDR3 runs to 14 residues. Germline V gene sequence: CDR1 LGHNT, CDR2 FRNRAP.

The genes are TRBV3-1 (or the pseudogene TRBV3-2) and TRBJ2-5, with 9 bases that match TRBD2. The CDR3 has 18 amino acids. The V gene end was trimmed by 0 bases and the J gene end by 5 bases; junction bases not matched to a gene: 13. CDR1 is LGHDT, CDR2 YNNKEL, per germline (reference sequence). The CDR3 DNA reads TGTGCCAGCAGCCAAGAAATCGGGGTAGGCGGGGGGGTTGAGACCCAGTACTTC. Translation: CASSQEIGVGGGVETQYF.

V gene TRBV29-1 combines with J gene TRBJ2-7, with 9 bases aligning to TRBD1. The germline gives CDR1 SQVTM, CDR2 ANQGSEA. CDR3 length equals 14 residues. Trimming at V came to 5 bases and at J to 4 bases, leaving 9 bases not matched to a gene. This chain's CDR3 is CSVTNRGLEYEQYF. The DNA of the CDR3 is TGCAGCGTTACTAACAGGGGGCTCGAATACGAGCAGTACTTC.

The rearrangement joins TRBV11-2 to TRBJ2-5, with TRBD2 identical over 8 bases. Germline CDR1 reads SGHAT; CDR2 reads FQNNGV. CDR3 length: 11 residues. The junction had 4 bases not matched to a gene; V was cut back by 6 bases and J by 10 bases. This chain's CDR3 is CASSSGVDQYF. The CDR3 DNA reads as TGTGCCAGCAGTAGCGGGGTCGACCAGTACTTC.

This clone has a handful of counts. CDR3 in amino acids: CASSPVQGQNTEAFF. The CDR3 DNA follows: TGTGCCAGCAGCCCCGTACAGGGGCAGAACACTGAAGCTTTCTTT. V gene TRBV7-2 combines with J gene TRBJ1-1, with 7 bases that match TRBD1. Trimming removed 5 bases from V and 1 base from J; junction bases left unmatched: 7. This CDR3 has 15 residues. The germline gives CDR1 SGHTA, CDR2 FQGNSA.

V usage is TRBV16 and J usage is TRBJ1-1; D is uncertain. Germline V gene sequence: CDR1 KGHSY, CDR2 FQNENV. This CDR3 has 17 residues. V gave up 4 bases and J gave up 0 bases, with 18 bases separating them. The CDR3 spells CASSPTMTSRLNTEAFF. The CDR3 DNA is TGTGCCAGCAGCCCAACCATGACATCCCGCCTGAACACTGAAGCTTTCTTT.

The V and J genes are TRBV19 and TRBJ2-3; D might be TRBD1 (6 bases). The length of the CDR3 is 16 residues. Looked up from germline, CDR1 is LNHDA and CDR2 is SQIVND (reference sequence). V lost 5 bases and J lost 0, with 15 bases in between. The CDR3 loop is CASSRQADSSTDTQYF. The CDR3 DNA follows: TGTGCCAGTAGTCGACAGGCAGACTCTAGCACAGATACGCAGTATTTT.

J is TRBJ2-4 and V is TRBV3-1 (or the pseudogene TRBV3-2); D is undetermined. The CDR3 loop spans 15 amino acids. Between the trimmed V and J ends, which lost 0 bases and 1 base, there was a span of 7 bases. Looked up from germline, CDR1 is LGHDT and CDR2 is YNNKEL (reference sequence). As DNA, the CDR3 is TGTGCCAGCAGCCAAGAGCCATGGGCCAAAAACATTCAGTACTTC. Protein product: CASSQEPWAKNIQYF.

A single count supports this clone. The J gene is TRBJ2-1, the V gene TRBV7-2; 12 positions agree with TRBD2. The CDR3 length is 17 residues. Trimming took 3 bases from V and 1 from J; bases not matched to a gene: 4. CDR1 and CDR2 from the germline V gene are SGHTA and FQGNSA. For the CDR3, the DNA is TGTGCCAGCAGCTTCCTAGCGGGGGGGTTATCCTACAATGAGCAGTTCTTC. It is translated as CASSFLAGGLSYNEQFF.

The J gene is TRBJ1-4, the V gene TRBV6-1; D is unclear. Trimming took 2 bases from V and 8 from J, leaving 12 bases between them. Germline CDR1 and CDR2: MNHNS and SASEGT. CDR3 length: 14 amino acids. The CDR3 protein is CASSERRQEEKLFF. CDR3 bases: TGTGCCAGCAGTGAAAGGAGACAAGAGGAAAAACTGTTTTTT.

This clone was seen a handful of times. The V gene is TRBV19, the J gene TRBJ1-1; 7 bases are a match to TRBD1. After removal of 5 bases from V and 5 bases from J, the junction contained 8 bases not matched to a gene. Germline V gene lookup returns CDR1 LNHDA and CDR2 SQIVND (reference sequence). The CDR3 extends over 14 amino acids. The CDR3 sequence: CASSPGQVGTEAFF. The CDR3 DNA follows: TGTGCCAGTAGTCCCGGACAGGTCGGGACTGAAGCTTTCTTT.

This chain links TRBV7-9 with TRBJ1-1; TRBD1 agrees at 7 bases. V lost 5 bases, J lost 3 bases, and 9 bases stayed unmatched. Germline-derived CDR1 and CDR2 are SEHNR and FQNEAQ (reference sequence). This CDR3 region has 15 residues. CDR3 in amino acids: CASSLRQGEDTEAFF. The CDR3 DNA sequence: TGTGCCAGCAGCCTGCGACAGGGAGAGGACACTGAAGCTTTCTTT.

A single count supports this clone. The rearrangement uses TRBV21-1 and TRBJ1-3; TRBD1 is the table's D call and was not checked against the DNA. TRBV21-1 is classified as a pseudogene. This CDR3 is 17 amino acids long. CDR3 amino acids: CASSARQILSSGNTIYF. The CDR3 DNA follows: TGTGCCAGCAGCGCCCGACAGATCCTCAGCTCTGGAAACACCATATATTTT.

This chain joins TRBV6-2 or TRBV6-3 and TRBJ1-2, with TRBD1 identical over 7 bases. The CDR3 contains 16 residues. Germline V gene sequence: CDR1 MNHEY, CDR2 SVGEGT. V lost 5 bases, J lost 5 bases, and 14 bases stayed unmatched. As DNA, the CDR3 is TGTGCCAGCAGTAAGACCGGGACAGCAAGAGCTTATGGCTACACCTTC. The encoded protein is CASSKTGTARAYGYTF.

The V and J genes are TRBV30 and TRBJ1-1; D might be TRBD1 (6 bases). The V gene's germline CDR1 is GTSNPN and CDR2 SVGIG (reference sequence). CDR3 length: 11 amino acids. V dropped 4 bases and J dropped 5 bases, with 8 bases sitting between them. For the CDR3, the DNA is TGTGCCTGGACAGGGGTGACTGAAGCTTTCTTT. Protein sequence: CAWTGVTEAFF.

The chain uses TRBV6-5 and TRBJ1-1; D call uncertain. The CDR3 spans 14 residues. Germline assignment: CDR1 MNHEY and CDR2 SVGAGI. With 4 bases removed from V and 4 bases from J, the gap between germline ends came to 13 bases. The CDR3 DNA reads TGTGCCAGCAGTTCCGGCTCCGGCCCCACTGAAGCTTTCTTT. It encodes CASSSGSGPTEAFF.

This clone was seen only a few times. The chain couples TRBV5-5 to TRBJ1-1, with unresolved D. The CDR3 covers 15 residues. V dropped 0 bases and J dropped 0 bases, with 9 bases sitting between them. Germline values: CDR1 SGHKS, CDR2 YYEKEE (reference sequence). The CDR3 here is CASSLVPAMNTEAFF. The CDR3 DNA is TGTGCCAGCAGCTTGGTTCCGGCCATGAACACTGAAGCTTTCTTT.

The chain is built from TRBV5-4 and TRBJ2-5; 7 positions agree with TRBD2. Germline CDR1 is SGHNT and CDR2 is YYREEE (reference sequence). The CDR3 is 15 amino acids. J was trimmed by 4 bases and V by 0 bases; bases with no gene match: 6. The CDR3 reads CASSLEHTGGETQYF. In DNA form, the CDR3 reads TGTGCCAGCAGCTTGGAGCACACGGGGGGAGAGACCCAGTACTTC.

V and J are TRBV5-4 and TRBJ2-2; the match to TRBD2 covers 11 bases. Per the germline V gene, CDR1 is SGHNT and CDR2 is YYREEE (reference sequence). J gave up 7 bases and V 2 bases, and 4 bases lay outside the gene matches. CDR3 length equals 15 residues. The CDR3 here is CASSFKLAGDGELFF. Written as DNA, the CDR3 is TGTGCCAGCAGCTTTAAACTAGCGGGGGACGGGGAGCTGTTTTTT.